Shown below are 7 T cell receptor beta chains from a single sample sequenced in a study of beta chain features in type 1 diabetes (dated 2018 in TCRdb). Library preparation was by the immunoSEQ multiplex PCR assay. All of the isolated RNA was reverse transcribed with the High Capacity cDNA Reverse Transcription Kit, so expressed TCRB transcripts were sequenced. The source is immuneACCESS, and TCRdb retained only in-frame sequences with V and J called. Part of the clones is not carried over; for the studies checked, unresolved V genes explain less than half of this, and the remainder is unexplained. This sample holds 250,000 to 300,000 clones; roughly 8% were observed only once. The ten top clones hold more than 0.8% of the sample. Sequencing was performed on central memory CD4+ T cells from blood. These receptor sequences come from a woman aged 18-30 years in good health.

This clone was counted between two and nine times. The gene calls are TRBV7-8 and TRBJ1-4, with D possibly TRBD1 on 6 matching bases. Germline values: CDR1 SGHVS, CDR2 FQNEAQ. Trimming cost V 5 bases and J 8 bases, with 12 bases left between them. The CDR3 has 13 amino acids. CDR3 loop: CASSMDRGEKLFF. In DNA, the CDR3 is TGTGCCAGCAGCATGGACAGAGGGGAAAAACTGTTTTTT.

The V gene is TRBV2, the J gene TRBJ2-1, with a possible D match to TRBD2 (6 bases). Trimming removed 6 bases at V and 6 bases at J, with 18 bases between. Germline loops: CDR1 SNHLY, CDR2 FYNNEI. CDR3 length equals 15 residues. Here the CDR3 DNA reads TGTGCCAGCAGGTTTACCTCCGTGGGAGGCAATGAGCAGTTCTTC. The encoded protein is CASRFTSVGGNEQFF.

This clone came up a few times. The CDR3 protein is CASSNVGTQETQYF. The CDR3 nucleotides read TGCGCCAGCAGCAACGTGGGGACGCAAGAGACCCAGTACTTC. This chain joins TRBV5-1 and TRBJ2-5; D is possibly TRBD1 or TRBD2 (5 bases each). Trimming took off 4 bases at V and 2 bases at J, with 12 bases between the two ends. The germline gives CDR1 SGHRS, CDR2 YFSETQ. CDR3 size: 14 residues.

This clone came up a few times. This chain joins TRBV5-1 and TRBJ2-1, with D possibly matching TRBD1 (6 bases). The CDR3 sequence is 14 residues long. Germline V gives CDR1 SGHRS, CDR2 YFSETQ. Between the trimmed V and J ends, which lost 7 bases and 2 bases, there was a span of 13 bases. The CDR3 DNA reads as TGCGCCAGCTGGCAGGGGACGGCCTACAATGAGCAGTTCTTC. Amino acid sequence: CASWQGTAYNEQFF.

The V and J genes are TRBV7-8 and TRBJ1-5, with D perhaps matching TRBD1 (6 bases). This CDR3 is 17 amino acids long. Germline-derived CDR1 and CDR2 are SGHVS and FQNEAQ. The V gene lost 1 base and the J gene lost 6 bases, with 19 bases spanning the gap. CDR3 nucleotide sequence: TGTGCCAGCAGCTTAGGCGGAAACCTCCCAGGGGCTCAGCCCCAGCATTTT. This gives the protein CASSLGGNLPGAQPQHF.

A few counts support this clone. The chain combines TRBV7-2 with TRBJ1-5, with TRBD1 matching over 7 bases. Germline lookup yields CDR1 SGHTA and CDR2 FQGNSA. The V gene end was trimmed by 5 bases and the J gene end by 8 bases; junction bases not matched to a gene: 9. The CDR3 runs 14 residues. In DNA, the CDR3 is TGTGCCAGCAGCCAGGTAGGGGGCGCGAAGCCCCAGCATTTT. Its protein is CASSQVGGAKPQHF.

The sample holds a few counts of this clone. The V call is TRBV30, the J call TRBJ2-5; D tentatively fits TRBD1 or TRBD2 (5 bases each). Deletions cut 6 bases from V and 7 bases from J, with 18 bases between. The CDR3 loop spans 13 amino acids. The germline CDR1 and CDR2 sequences are GTSNPN and SVGIG (reference sequence). The CDR3 region has the DNA TGTGCCTGTGCTTCGGGGCGAGGTCCGACCCAGTACTTC. Protein product: CACASGRGPTQYF.